These 22 T cell receptor beta chains originate from one sample sequenced in a study of cytomegalovirus exposure and HLA in healthy donors. The PCR employed 60 Vbeta primers together with 13 Jbeta primers. The protocol was immunoSEQ multiplex PCR, while the TCRdb copy is restricted to in-frame clones and leaves out a portion. The data hold approximately 120,000 clones, with around four fifths observed a single time. Material: PBMCs. These receptors were collected from a woman aged 45-59 years in good health and CMV-seropositive.

The chain links TRBV10-3 to TRBJ2-1; D perhaps matches TRBD2 (5 bases). Germline V gene sequence: CDR1 ENHRY, CDR2 SYGVKD. CDR3 length equals 13 residues. V was shortened by 9 bases and J by 2 bases, with 11 bases between the two germline ends. CDR3 nucleotides: TGTGCCATTTTAGCGAGCACCTACAATGAGCAGTTCTTC. The encoded protein is CAILASTYNEQFF.

The chain is built from TRBV29-1 and TRBJ2-3, with 7 positions matching TRBD1. The V gene end was trimmed by 4 bases and the J gene end by 4 bases; junction bases not matched to a gene: 5. Germline V gives CDR1 SQVTM, CDR2 ANQGSEA. The CDR3 covers 13 residues. CDR3 sequence (DNA): TGCAGCGTTGGTGAGGGGGCCTCAGATACGCAGTATTTT. This translates into CSVGEGASDTQYF.

This chain joins TRBV29-1 and TRBJ2-1; the match to TRBD1 covers 7 bases. V shed 7 bases, J shed 7 bases, and the junction held 4 bases outside the gene matches. In germline, CDR1 is SQVTM, CDR2 ANQGSEA. The CDR3 is 11 amino acids. The CDR3 region is CSAHRGNEQFF. The CDR3 nucleotides read TGCAGCGCCCACAGGGGAAATGAGCAGTTCTTC.

This clone was counted between two and nine times. The chain links TRBV10-3 to TRBJ2-2; 9 bases are shared with TRBD2. The junction had 15 bases not matched to a gene; V was cut back by 6 bases and J by 7 bases. Germline V lookup: CDR1 ENHRY, CDR2 SYGVKD. This CDR3 contains 17 residues. CDR3 loop: CAISAEGGGGAGGELFF. The CDR3 nucleotides are TGTGCCATCAGCGCCGAGGGGGGCGGGGGGGCCGGCGGGGAGCTGTTTTTT.

The chain is built from TRBV18 and TRBJ2-7; maybe TRBD2 (7 bases). CDR1 and CDR2 (germline): KGHSH, LQKENI. This CDR3 comprises 15 residues. The V end was cut by 3 bases, the J end by 5 bases, with 17 bases between. CDR3: CASSPGGPIRDEQYF. CDR3 nucleotide sequence: TGTGCCAGCTCACCGGGGGGGCCAATCCGGGACGAGCAGTACTTC.

The J gene is TRBJ2-3, the V gene TRBV10-3, with 7 nucleotides matching TRBD2. The CDR3 extends over 17 amino acids. Trimming at V came to 4 bases and at J to 7 bases, leaving 17 bases not matched to a gene. The germline V gene has CDR1 ENHRY and CDR2 SYGVKD. CDR3 bases: TGTGCCATCAGTGGGACTCCCCCTGGGGGGGAGGAAAATACGCAGTATTTT. Residues: CAISGTPPGGEENTQYF.

This rearrangement joins TRBV4-1 to TRBJ2-1; the match to TRBD1 covers 10 bases. Germline V CDR1 and CDR2: MGHRA, YSYEKL. CDR3 length: 15 amino acids. With V trimmed by 3 bases and J by 4 bases, 3 bases remained unmatched. DNA of the CDR3: TGCGCCAGCAGCCAGGGACAGGGGATATACAATGAGCAGTTCTTC. It codes for CASSQGQGIYNEQFF.

Comments on this clone: Other DNA sequences of this sample code for an identical CDR3. This chain links TRBV6-5 with TRBJ1-2; 10 nucleotides line up with TRBD1. Germline V CDR1 and CDR2: MNHEY, SVGAGI. The length of the CDR3 is 14 residues. J was trimmed by 6 bases and V by 6 bases; bases with no gene match: 7. CDR3 protein: CASSRQGARDGYTF. The CDR3 coding sequence is TGTGCCAGCAGCCGACAGGGGGCGCGTGATGGCTACACCTTC.

The genes are TRBV18 and TRBJ2-5; no clear D. Trimming removed 2 bases at V and 1 base at J, with 14 bases between. CDR1 is KGHSH, CDR2 LQKENI, per germline. There are 16 residues in the CDR3. The chain's CDR3 is CASSPSASESQETQYF. Written as DNA, the CDR3 is TGTGCCAGCTCACCAAGTGCAAGCGAGAGCCAAGAGACCCAGTACTTC.

The rearrangement joins TRBV7-3 to TRBJ2-3, with 11 positions matching TRBD2. This CDR3 is 17 amino acids long. The germline gives CDR1 SGHTA, CDR2 FQGTGA. V was clipped by 4 bases and J by 2 bases; unmatched bases: 8. The CDR3 spells CASSSSTSGGLTDTQYF. CDR3 bases: TGTGCCAGCAGCTCGTCCACTAGCGGGGGACTCACAGATACGCAGTATTTT.

The V and J genes are TRBV9 and TRBJ2-2; maybe TRBD2 (6 bases). Germline values: CDR1 SGDLS, CDR2 YYNGEE. Trimming shortened V by 3 bases and J by 5 bases, and 17 bases separated the two germline ends. This CDR3 comprises 16 residues. This CDR3 is CASSDHGGDRTGELFF. The CDR3 DNA reads TGTGCCAGCAGCGACCACGGAGGGGATCGGACCGGGGAGCTGTTTTTT.

CDR3 sequence (DNA): TGTGCCAGCAGCTCCCGGACTGACGATACGCAGTATTTT. It codes for CASSSRTDDTQYF. The chain uses TRBV7-3 and TRBJ2-3, with D possibly matching TRBD2 (5 bases). Germline assignment: CDR1 SGHTA and CDR2 FQGTGA. V dropped 4 bases and J dropped 6 bases, with 11 bases sitting between them. The CDR3 extends over 13 amino acids. The complete variable domain, with remaining parts taken from reference TRBV7-3 and TRBJ2-3, reads GAGVSQTPSNKVTEKGKYVELRCDPISGHTALYWYRQSLGQGPEFLIYFQGTGAADDSGLPNDRFFAVRPEGSVSTLKIQRTERGDSAVYLCASSSRTDDTQYFGPGTRLTVL.

The chain links TRBV19 to TRBJ1-4; the match to TRBD1 covers 8 bases. This CDR3 is built from 15 residues. Germline V lookup: CDR1 LNHDA, CDR2 SQIVND (reference sequence). V dropped 4 bases and J dropped 7; count of bases not matched to a gene: 8. Written as DNA, the CDR3 is TGTGCCAGTAGTAGGGCCGGGACAGGTCGTGAAAAACTGTTTTTT. Encoded protein: CASSRAGTGREKLFF.

J is TRBJ2-2 and V is TRBV9; 9 nucleotides agree with TRBD2. The CDR3 has 15 amino acids. The germline CDR1 and CDR2 sequences are SGDLS and YYNGEE. V was clipped by 2 bases and J by 5 bases; unmatched bases: 4. Here the CDR3 DNA reads TGTGCCAGCAGCGTTAGCGGGAGAGGAACCGGGGAGCTGTTTTTT. The encoded protein is CASSVSGRGTGELFF.

This clone is a singleton in its sample. The V and J genes are TRBV19 and TRBJ2-7, with 12 bases identical to TRBD2. Trimming took 6 bases from V and 6 from J; bases not matched to a gene: 3. This CDR3 is 13 amino acids long. Germline V gene lookup returns CDR1 LNHDA and CDR2 SQIVND (reference sequence). The CDR3 protein is CASRTSGRSEQYF. The CDR3, as DNA: TGTGCCAGTAGGACTAGCGGGAGAAGCGAGCAGTACTTC.

Notes on this clone: The junction differs from germline at one of its ends, possibly a read error. This chain connects TRBV7-9 to TRBJ2-5; TRBD1 aligns across 8 bases. Germline V gene sequence: CDR1 SEHNR, CDR2 FQNEAQ (reference sequence). The CDR3 is made up of 15 amino acids. As DNA, the CDR3 is TGTTCCAGCAGCTTAGAGCCAGGGGGCAGGGAGACCCAGTACTTC. Translated: CSSSLEPGGRETQYF.

This clone was recorded only once. The chain recombines TRBV7-9 with TRBJ1-4; D is perhaps TRBD1 (6 bases). CDR3 length equals 16 residues. The germline V gene encodes CDR1 SEHNR and CDR2 FQNEAQ (reference sequence). The V end lost 5 bases, the J end lost 7 bases, and 20 bases lay between the germline ends. The CDR3 region has the DNA TGTGCCAGCAGCGCGTATGGCAGGGGTTGGAGTGAAAAACTGTTTTTT. This codes for CASSAYGRGWSEKLFF.

CDR3 sequence (DNA): TGTGCCAGCAGCCTTGGCCGAAACGTCCTGACTTTC. Translation gives CASSLGRNVLTF. The genes are TRBV5-6 and TRBJ2-6; D not resolved. The germline V and J ends were trimmed by 4 bases and 10 bases, with 9 bases remaining between them. Per germline, CDR1 SGHDT and CDR2 YYEEEE. The CDR3 totals 12 residues.

V gene TRBV11-2 combines with J gene TRBJ1-5, with a weak D call TRBD1 (6 bases). Germline V gives CDR1 SGHAT, CDR2 FQNNGV. V shed 2 bases and J shed 3 bases, with 8 bases lying between them. The CDR3 runs to 14 residues. The CDR3 DNA is TGTGCCAGCAGCTTAAGGGGGTACAATCAGCCCCAGCATTTT. This encodes CASSLRGYNQPQHF.

This clone has only a few counts. The chain links TRBV11-2 to TRBJ2-3, with D perhaps TRBD2 (5 bases). The CDR3 loop spans 17 amino acids. Looked up from germline, CDR1 is SGHAT and CDR2 is FQNNGV. V lost 0 bases to trimming and J lost 2 bases, with 15 bases between them. CDR3 in amino acids: CASSLEVAPGYTDTQYF. In nucleotides, the CDR3 is TGTGCCAGCAGCTTAGAGGTAGCGCCTGGATACACAGATACGCAGTATTTT. The variable domain in full, completed from reference TRBV11-2 and TRBJ2-3, reads EAGVAQSPRYKIIEKRQSVAFWCNPISGHATLYWYQQILGQGPKLLIQFQNNGVVDDSQLPKDRFSAERLKGVDSTLKIQPAKLEDSAVYLCASSLEVAPGYTDTQYFGPGTRLTVL.

The J gene is TRBJ2-5, the V gene TRBV6-6, with 10 bases identical to TRBD2. Germline V lookup: CDR1 MNHNY, CDR2 SVGAGI (reference sequence). V lost 6 bases and J lost 10; bases outside the gene matches: 11. The CDR3 length is 14 residues. This chain's CDR3 is CASRVSGGDGDQYF. CDR3 sequence (DNA): TGTGCCAGCAGAGTCAGCGGGGGGGACGGGGACCAGTACTTC.

This clone was detected only once. This chain joins TRBV7-9 and TRBJ1-1, with 7 bases fitting TRBD1. From germline, CDR1 is SEHNR and CDR2 FQNEAQ (reference sequence). This CDR3 is built from 17 residues. V lost 6 bases, J lost 5 bases, and 18 bases stayed unmatched. The CDR3 loop reads CASRPKIRGRSSTEAFF. CDR3 DNA: TGTGCCAGCAGACCAAAAATAAGGGGGCGCTCGAGTACTGAAGCTTTCTTT.